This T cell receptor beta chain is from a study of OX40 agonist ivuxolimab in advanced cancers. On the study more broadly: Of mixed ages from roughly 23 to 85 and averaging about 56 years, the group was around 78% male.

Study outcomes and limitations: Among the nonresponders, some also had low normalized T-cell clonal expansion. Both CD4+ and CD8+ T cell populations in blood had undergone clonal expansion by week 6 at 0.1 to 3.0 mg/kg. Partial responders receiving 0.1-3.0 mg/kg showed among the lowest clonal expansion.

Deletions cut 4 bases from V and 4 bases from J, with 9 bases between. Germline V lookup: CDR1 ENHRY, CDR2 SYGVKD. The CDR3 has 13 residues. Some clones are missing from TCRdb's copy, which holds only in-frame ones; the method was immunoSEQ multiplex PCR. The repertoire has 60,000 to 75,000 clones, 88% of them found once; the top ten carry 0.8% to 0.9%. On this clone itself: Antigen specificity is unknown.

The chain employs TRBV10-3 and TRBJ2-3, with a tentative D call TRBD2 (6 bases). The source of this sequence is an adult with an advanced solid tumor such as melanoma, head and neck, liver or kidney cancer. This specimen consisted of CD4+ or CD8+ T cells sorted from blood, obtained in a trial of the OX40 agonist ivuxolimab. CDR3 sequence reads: CAISAPGADTQYF. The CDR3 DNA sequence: TGTGCCATCAGTGCCCCGGGGGCAGATACGCAGTATTTT.